The 30 T cell receptor beta chains in this list originate from one sample, sequenced in a study of response to subunit inactivated influenza vaccine. MiXCR, run by TCRdb on the RT-PCR reads, gives a single entry per CDR3 protein. The table has hundreds of thousands of distinct CDR3 sequences, roughly 18% seen once; the top ten hold about a tenth. Sequences were derived from PBMCs from blood, sampled around 5 days after vaccination. The receptor set was obtained from a man aged 50-59 years who received an inactivated influenza vaccine.

The chain has TRBV4-2 and TRBJ2-6; tentative D call: TRBD1 (5 bases). This CDR3 region has 20 residues. Trimming left V 0 bases short and J 0 bases short, with 18 bases between. CDR1 LGHNA and CDR2 YNFKEQ come from the germline V gene. This chain's CDR3 is CASSQDPIGHANSGANVLTF. For the CDR3, the DNA is TGTGCCAGCAGCCAAGATCCTATTGGACATGCTAACTCTGGGGCCAACGTCCTGACTTTC.

The V gene is TRBV6-2 or TRBV6-3, the J gene TRBJ2-7; 13 bases map to TRBD2. The CDR3 is 15 residues long. With 6 bases clipped from V and 5 bases from J, the junction kept 7 bases outside the gene matches. Germline CDR1 and CDR2: MNHEY and SVGEGT. The CDR3 reads CASRLLAGGLDEQYF. The CDR3 coding sequence is TGTGCCAGCAGGCTACTAGCGGGAGGGCTGGACGAGCAGTACTTC.

The rearrangement uses TRBV28 and TRBJ1-3; no reliable D call. This CDR3 is 13 amino acids long. Between the trimmed V and J ends, which lost 10 bases and 2 bases, there was a span of 12 bases. Germline loops: CDR1 MDHEN, CDR2 SYDVKM. The CDR3: CAIRSGAGNTIYF. CDR3 in DNA: TGTGCCATCCGTTCTGGGGCTGGAAACACCATATATTTT.

CDR3 in amino acids: CASSSGSKETQYF. CDR3 DNA sequence: TGTGCCAGCAGTTCCGGGTCCAAAGAGACCCAGTACTTC. This chain joins TRBV12-3 or TRBV12-4 and TRBJ2-5; no firm D call. This CDR3 has 13 residues. Trimming pared 4 bases from V and 3 bases from J, leaving 9 bases between.

This chain connects TRBV7-9 to TRBJ2-1; 13 positions match TRBD2. With V trimmed by 2 bases and J by 8 bases, 3 bases remained unmatched. The germline V gene encodes CDR1 SEHNR and CDR2 FQNEAQ (reference sequence). The CDR3 spans 15 residues. The CDR3 DNA reads TGTGCCAGCAGCTTAACTAGCGGGAGGGTCCATGAGCAGTTCTTC. Translation gives CASSLTSGRVHEQFF.

The chain recombines TRBV9 with TRBJ2-5; TRBD2 might be the D (6 bases). V was cut by 4 bases and J by 2 bases, with 15 bases left in between. Germline V gives CDR1 SGDLS, CDR2 YYNGEE. This CDR3 comprises 15 residues. The CDR3 is CASSPTPGLQETQYF. The DNA of the CDR3 is TGTGCCAGCAGCCCGACTCCGGGACTTCAAGAGACCCAGTACTTC.

Worth noting for this clonotype: A much larger clone sits a single nucleotide away, making a read error possible. The chain joins TRBV7-9 to TRBJ2-7; 13 bases are shared with TRBD2. The CDR3 consists of 15 residues. The junction had 1 base not matched to a gene; V was cut back by 1 base and J by 4 bases. Germline lookup yields CDR1 SEHNR and CDR2 FQNEAQ (reference sequence). The CDR3: CASSLVTSGRYEQYF. DNA for the CDR3: TGTGCCAGCAGCTTAGTGACTAGCGGGAGGTACGAGCAGTACTTC.

This clonotype showed up just a few times. The rearrangement uses TRBV6-5 and TRBJ2-3, with 8 bases identical to TRBD2. V gave up 4 bases and J gave up 2 bases; unmatched junction bases: 8. The CDR3 has 16 residues. Looked up from germline, CDR1 is MNHEY and CDR2 is SVGAGI. The chain's CDR3 is CASSSITSGLTDTQYF. CDR3 in DNA: TGTGCCAGCAGTTCGATCACTAGCGGACTCACAGATACGCAGTATTTT.

This clonotype showed up just a few times. The chain carries TRBV20-1 and TRBJ2-3; D is possibly TRBD1 (5 bases). The CDR3 extends over 17 amino acids. From germline, CDR1 is DFQATT and CDR2 SNEGSKA (reference sequence). Between the trimmed V and J ends, which lost 1 base and 3 bases, there was a span of 20 bases. The CDR3 DNA reads TGCAGTGCTAGAGGAAACGGAAGGAAGGGGTCGACAGATACGCAGTATTTT. Its translation is CSARGNGRKGSTDTQYF.

This chain connects TRBV6-2 or TRBV6-3 to TRBJ2-6, with no clear D. Looked up from germline, CDR1 is MNHEY and CDR2 is SVGEGT. The CDR3 has 16 residues. Trimming pared 6 bases from V and 0 bases from J, leaving 12 bases between. The DNA for the CDR3 is TGTGCCAGCAGGGAAATAGACCCCTCTGGGGCCAACGTCCTGACTTTC. Translation: CASREIDPSGANVLTF.

This clonotype showed up just a few times. V is TRBV4-2 and J is TRBJ2-7; 8 bases align to TRBD2. The CDR3 length is 15 residues. CDR1 is LGHNA, CDR2 YNFKEQ, per germline. Losses at the gene ends were 1 base for V and 3 bases for J; bases not matched to a gene: 5. CDR3 region: CASSQGAGGSYEQYF. CDR3 in DNA: TGTGCCAGCAGCCAAGGGGCGGGGGGTAGCTACGAGCAGTACTTC.

This rearrangement joins TRBV20-1 to TRBJ1-4; D is undetermined. V was clipped by 2 bases and J by 4 bases, with 8 bases between them. The CDR3 extends over 13 amino acids. Germline loops: CDR1 DFQATT, CDR2 SNEGSKA (reference sequence). This chain's CDR3 is CSARPVHNEKLFF. The CDR3 DNA reads TGCAGTGCTAGACCAGTTCATAATGAAAAACTGTTTTTT.

This clonotype occurred once. The gene calls are TRBV11-2 and TRBJ2-7; no clear D. CDR3 length equals 15 residues. The V end was cut by 1 base, the J end by 4 bases, with 14 bases between. Germline V lookup: CDR1 SGHAT, CDR2 FQNNGV. CDR3 in amino acids: CASSLAGFGGYEQYF. For the CDR3, the DNA is TGTGCCAGCAGCTTAGCAGGATTCGGTGGGTACGAGCAGTACTTC.

This clonotype has only a few counts. The genes are TRBV6-5 and TRBJ1-1; TRBD1 might be the D (6 bases). The CDR3 totals 16 residues. The V and J ends lost 6 bases and 5 bases respectively, with 22 bases between them. Per the germline V gene, CDR1 is MNHEY and CDR2 is SVGAGI. CDR3 protein: CASRYNNRAGVTEAFF. CDR3 nucleotide sequence: TGTGCCAGCAGGTACAACAACAGGGCCGGAGTTACTGAAGCTTTCTTT.

In this sample, this clonotype turned up a few times. V is TRBV7-8 and J is TRBJ2-7, with TRBD1 matching 8 bases. The germline V gene encodes CDR1 SGHVS and CDR2 FQNEAQ. The CDR3 loop spans 13 amino acids. V was clipped by 3 bases and J by 7 bases; unmatched bases: 5. The CDR3 loop is CASSFRTGREQYF. Here the CDR3 DNA reads TGTGCCAGCAGCTTCCGGACAGGGAGGGAGCAGTACTTC.

There are a few counts of this clonotype. The chain links TRBV12-3 or TRBV12-4 to TRBJ1-5; tentative D call: TRBD1 (6 bases). CDR3 length: 16 residues. Trimming took off 1 base at V and 4 bases at J, with 14 bases between the two ends. The CDR3 sequence is CASSLGVRGPNQPQHF. Written as DNA, the CDR3 is TGTGCCAGCAGTTTAGGGGTCAGGGGACCGAATCAGCCCCAGCATTTT.

As for this clonotype: No conserved phenylalanine or tryptophan ends this CDR3, so it is likely a read error. The chain employs TRBV10-1 and TRBJ1-1; 8 bases agree with TRBD1. The V and J ends lost 5 bases and 5 bases, in that order; junction bases with no gene match: 4. The length of the CDR3 is 13 residues. The germline gives CDR1 WNHNN, CDR2 SYGVQD (reference sequence). DNA of the CDR3: TGCGCCAGCAGTTTAACAGGGGGTACTGAAGCTTTCCTT. Translated: CASSLTGGTEAFL.

V gene TRBV4-3 combines with J gene TRBJ2-5; TRBD1 aligns across 8 bases. Germline values: CDR1 LGHNA, CDR2 YSLEER. Trimming cost V 1 base and J 5 bases; bases outside gene matches: 3. CDR3 length: 14 residues. In DNA form, the CDR3 reads TGCGCCAGCAGCCAAGCAGGGGGCGGGGAGACCCAGTACTTC. This translates into CASSQAGGGETQYF.

This clonotype was found a few times. The chain joins TRBV6-4 to TRBJ2-3; D gene unclear. CDR1 is MRHNA and CDR2 is SNTAGT in the germline V gene. This CDR3 has 14 residues. With 5 bases removed from V and 0 bases from J, the gap between germline ends came to 9 bases. The DNA of the CDR3 is TGTGCCAGCAGTTCCCTCTCTAGCACAGATACGCAGTATTTT. Residues: CASSSLSSTDTQYF.

This clonotype appeared once. The chain carries TRBV12-3 or TRBV12-4 and TRBJ2-1; 10 positions match TRBD2. The V and J ends lost 6 bases and 7 bases, in that order; junction bases with no gene match: 9. The CDR3 loop spans 15 amino acids. The CDR3 spells CASRWSGGGTNEQFF. CDR3 DNA sequence: TGTGCCAGCAGATGGAGCGGGGGGGGCACTAATGAGCAGTTCTTC.

This clonotype has more than one count but fewer than ten. V usage is TRBV15 and J usage is TRBJ2-1; TRBD2 agrees at 8 bases. Germline lookup yields CDR1 LNHNV and CDR2 YYDKDF (reference sequence). The V gene end was trimmed by 3 bases and the J gene end by 6 bases; junction bases not matched to a gene: 7. The CDR3 is made up of 15 amino acids. The CDR3 DNA follows: TGTGCCACCAGCAGGAGCGGGAGTAGGGGCAATGAGCAGTTCTTC. This gives the protein CATSRSGSRGNEQFF.

The rearrangement uses TRBV5-8 and TRBJ1-1, with D tentatively TRBD1 (6 bases). Germline values: CDR1 SGHTS, CDR2 YDEGEE. The V gene lost 4 bases and the J gene lost 1 base, with 11 bases spanning the gap. The CDR3 contains 14 residues. CDR3 sequence reads: CASSPSQGNTEAFF. CDR3 in DNA: TGTGCCAGCAGCCCGTCACAGGGGAACACTGAAGCTTTCTTT.

This clonotype came up a few times. V is TRBV20-1 and J is TRBJ1-1; D gene unclear. CDR1 is DFQATT, CDR2 SNEGSKA, per germline (reference sequence). The V end lost 4 bases, the J end lost 8 bases, and 14 bases lay between the germline ends. The CDR3 spans 12 residues. For the CDR3, the DNA is TGCAGTGCTAAGAGAGGCCTTCACGAAGCTTTCTTT. It encodes CSAKRGLHEAFF.

The rearrangement joins TRBV12-3 or TRBV12-4 to TRBJ2-3; 7 bases line up with TRBD2. The CDR3 length is 14 residues. V was pared by 6 bases and J by 5 bases, with 8 bases of the junction left unmatched. CDR3 in DNA: TGTGCCAGCAGCCATTCGGGGGGTAGAGATACGCAGTATTTT. As protein: CASSHSGGRDTQYF.

V and J are TRBV20-1 and TRBJ2-5, with D possibly being TRBD1 or TRBD2 (6 bases each). From germline, CDR1 is DFQATT and CDR2 SNEGSKA (reference sequence). This CDR3 spans 16 amino acids. Trimming stripped 2 bases from V and 5 bases from J, with 21 bases between. The CDR3 here is CSARFLSGGTRETQYF. CDR3 DNA sequence: TGCAGTGCTAGATTTCTTTCCGGGGGCACGCGGGAGACCCAGTACTTC.

The chain uses TRBV20-1 and TRBJ2-7, with no clear D. From germline, CDR1 is DFQATT and CDR2 SNEGSKA (reference sequence). Trimming took off 6 bases at V and 2 bases at J, with 11 bases between the two ends. This CDR3 is built from 12 residues. CDR3 nucleotide sequence: TGCAGTGCCCTGAGAAGAACCTACGAGCAGTACTTC. Translation: CSALRRTYEQYF.

This clonotype was seen repeatedly, ten times or more. This CDR3 reads CASSLPPTGIGNQPQHF. The CDR3 coding sequence is TGTGCCAGCAGTTTACCCCCAACAGGGATCGGCAATCAGCCCCAGCATTTT. The rearrangement uses TRBV12-3 or TRBV12-4 and TRBJ1-5, with D perhaps TRBD1 (6 bases). The germline V and J ends were trimmed by 2 bases and 2 bases, with 16 bases remaining between them. CDR3 size: 17 residues.

The V gene is TRBV15, the J gene TRBJ2-1; D gene unclear. CDR3 length: 16 amino acids. Germline V gene data show CDR1 as LNHNV and CDR2 as YYDKDF (reference sequence). V was shortened by 7 bases and J by 0 bases, with 16 bases between the two germline ends. The CDR3 DNA follows: TGTGCCACCACCACCTCCCCTCTCAGCTCCTACAATGAGCAGTTCTTC. This encodes CATTTSPLSSYNEQFF.

This chain connects TRBV20-1 to TRBJ2-7; D is undetermined. This CDR3 has 16 residues. CDR1 DFQATT and CDR2 SNEGSKA come from the germline V gene (reference sequence). V shed 0 bases and J shed 2 bases, with 17 bases lying between them. The DNA for the CDR3 is TGCAGTGCTAGAGAACGGCTCGGTATTAACGCCTACGAGCAGTACTTC. Translated, it gives CSARERLGINAYEQYF.

The rearrangement joins TRBV12-3 or TRBV12-4 to TRBJ2-1; D gene ambiguous. V was pared by 6 bases and J by 7 bases, with 16 bases between. This CDR3 is built from 14 residues. The CDR3 DNA is TGTGCCAGCAGCCTCCCTCCGACTGGGAATGAGCAGTTCTTC. It codes for CASSLPPTGNEQFF.